The following is a T cell receptor beta chain sequence with its context. Its antigen is currently unknown. There are 13 residues in the CDR3. Germline V gives CDR1 SGHAT, CDR2 FQNNGV. The record originates from a study of T cells expressing NK-cell markers. TCRdb re-called the 5' RACE reads and shows each CDR3 protein once, DNA omitted. This sample's clone table lists 500,000 to 600,000 distinct CDR3 sequences. Study-wide findings and caveats: Where several donors were concerned, these clonotypes also led the CD3+CD56-NKG2C+ fraction.

Sequencing was done on a sample of blood T cells: a sorted CD56 or NKG2C T cell subset, CD4+ or CD8+ T cells, or bulk PBMC T cells (not recorded which). The source of this sequence is a man between 18 and 29 years old in good health. J is TRBJ2-5 and V is TRBV11-2. CDR3 amino acids: CASSSGWGRTQYF.